One sample yielded the 10 T cell receptor beta chains listed below, sequenced in a study of blood T cell repertoires in COVID-19. Repertoires were generated with immunoSEQ multiplex PCR, while TCRdb's copy carries only in-frame clones and drops some. The sample includes about 160,000 clones, about 86% of them seen just once. Source material: peripheral blood. The receptors derive from a woman at least 80 years old with acute or convalescent COVID-19.

The chain joins TRBV19 to TRBJ1-5; 9 positions match TRBD1. Germline loops: CDR1 LNHDA, CDR2 SQIVND (reference sequence). The length of the CDR3 is 16 residues. With V trimmed by 3 bases and J by 6 bases, 9 bases remained unmatched. The CDR3 region has the DNA TGTGCCAGTAGTATTGACGGGACAGGGTTAGGTCAGCCCCAGCATTTT. Translation gives CASSIDGTGLGQPQHF.

This clone has a count of ten or more. This chain joins TRBV5-1 and TRBJ1-1, with D possibly matching TRBD1 (5 bases). The CDR3 covers 15 residues. Germline-derived CDR1 and CDR2 are SGHRS and YFSETQ. V gave up 0 bases and J gave up 5 bases, with 14 bases separating them. CDR3 nucleotide sequence: TGCGCCAGCAGCTTGGCCGGGGGAGAATGGACTGAAGCTTTCTTT. It translates to CASSLAGGEWTEAFF.

This clone was found once. The rearrangement joins TRBV5-1 to TRBJ2-3; 13 nucleotides line up with TRBD2. Germline trimming cut 2 bases from V and 3 bases from J; bases unmatched to any gene: 9. Germline CDR1 SGHRS, CDR2 YFSETQ. The CDR3 contains 18 residues. As DNA, the CDR3 is TGCGCCAGCAGCTTTTTTCCCTCGACTAGCGGGGGGACAGATACGCAGTATTTT. This gives the protein CASSFFPSTSGGTDTQYF.

The chain couples TRBV9 to TRBJ2-3; 9 nucleotides match TRBD2. V shed 2 bases, J shed 3 bases, and the junction held 1 base outside the gene matches. CDR1 and CDR2 from the germline V gene are SGDLS and YYNGEE. This CDR3 spans 14 amino acids. In nucleotides, the CDR3 is TGTGCCAGCAGCGTTAGCGGGAGTACAGATACGCAGTATTTT. Translated, it gives CASSVSGSTDTQYF.

The chain is built from TRBV5-4 and TRBJ2-7, with 7 bases lining up with TRBD1. V lost 5 bases and J lost 6; bases outside the gene matches: 5. Germline CDR1 is SGHNT and CDR2 is YYREEE (reference sequence). The CDR3 consists of 12 residues. The CDR3 here is CASRRDSGEQYF. The CDR3 DNA reads TGTGCCAGCAGACGGGACAGCGGCGAGCAGTACTTC.

The chain links TRBV6-5 to TRBJ1-4, with D possibly TRBD1 on 6 matching bases. The CDR3 extends over 15 amino acids. Trimming removed 8 bases from V and 0 bases from J, with 13 bases in between. CDR1 is MNHEY and CDR2 is SVGAGI in the germline V gene. CDR3 coding DNA: TGTGCCAGCGCCAGGGGACCAGCAACTAATGAAAAACTGTTTTTT. Its translation: CASARGPATNEKLFF.

This clone was recorded a few times. The V and J genes are TRBV7-9 and TRBJ1-5; 9 nucleotides align to TRBD1. Germline V CDR1 and CDR2: SEHNR, FQNEAQ (reference sequence). The ends lost 3 bases at V and 6 bases at J; junction bases unmatched: 6. This CDR3 comprises 15 residues. CDR3 bases: TGTGCCAGCAGCTTTGATGGACAGGGGAGTCAGCCCCAGCATTTT. Protein: CASSFDGQGSQPQHF. Using reference TRBV7-9 and TRBJ1-5 for the parts outside the CDR3, the full variable domain is DTGVSQNPRHKITKRGQNVTFRCDPISEHNRLYWYRQTLGQGPEFLTYFQNEAQLEKSRLLSDRFSAERPKGSFSTLEIQRTEQGDSAMYLCASSFDGQGSQPQHFGDGTRLSIL.

This chain uses TRBV7-8 with TRBJ1-2; TRBD1 matches 9 bases. The CDR3 has 16 amino acids. The V gene's germline CDR1 is SGHVS and CDR2 FQNEAQ. The J segment lost 4 bases and the V segment lost 5 bases, leaving 11 bases of the junction unmatched. CDR3 in amino acids: CASSLITGGSVYGYTF. DNA for the CDR3: TGTGCCAGCAGCCTCATAACAGGGGGCTCGGTCTATGGCTACACCTTC.

The rearrangement joins TRBV5-8 to TRBJ1-3; no clear D. Trimming took 6 bases from V and 3 from J, leaving 13 bases between them. There are 14 residues in the CDR3. Germline-derived CDR1 and CDR2 are SGHTS and YDEGEE. CDR3 amino acids: CASTPIEDGNTIYF. CDR3 in DNA: TGTGCCAGCACGCCGATAGAAGATGGAAACACCATATATTTT.

This chain links TRBV6-1 with TRBJ1-5; D is unresolved. CDR1 is MNHNS and CDR2 is SASEGT in the germline V gene. This CDR3 spans 15 amino acids. V lost 2 bases and J lost 4, with 12 bases in between. The CDR3 nucleotides read TGTGCCAGCAGTGAATCGCCACACGTAAATCAGCCCCAGCATTTT. Translation: CASSESPHVNQPQHF.